One and the same sample provided the 8 T cell receptor beta chains below, sequenced in a study of cytomegalovirus exposure and HLA in healthy donors (dated by TCRdb to the late 2010s). Preparation of the library involved the immunoSEQ multiplex PCR assay. The multiplex PCR relied on a mix of 60 forward primers for TCR Vbeta segments and 13 reverse primers for TCR Jbeta segments. TCRdb provides this immuneACCESS table in a form limited to in-frame rearrangements. Some clones are lacking; in checked studies, under half of them reflect an unresolved V gene, and why the rest are absent is not known. In all, the sample holds about 160,000 clones, and roughly 76% of those were seen once. The ten largest clones take up under 15% of the sample. The specimen was PBMCs. The origin of the receptors is a woman in her forties or fifties in good health and CMV-seronegative.

The rearrangement joins TRBV10-2 to TRBJ2-7, with 8 positions matching TRBD2. Germline trimming cut 6 bases from V and 0 bases from J; bases unmatched to any gene: 7. The germline CDR1 and CDR2 sequences are WSHSY and SAAADI. This CDR3 is 15 amino acids long. Written as DNA, the CDR3 is TGCGCCAGCAGCGCACTAGCGGTTAGCTCCTACGAGCAGTACTTC. Translation gives CASSALAVSSYEQYF.

The chain is built from TRBV6-5 and TRBJ2-7, with no clear D. This CDR3 is built from 11 residues. Germline V gene sequence: CDR1 MNHEY, CDR2 SVGAGI. Trimming left V 5 bases short and J 6 bases short, with 8 bases between. The CDR3 nucleotides read TGTGCCAGCAGTGAAGTTAGCGAGCAGTACTTC. It codes for CASSEVSEQYF.

The rearrangement links TRBV7-8 to TRBJ2-7; D is unclear. The CDR3 is 13 residues long. The germline V gene has CDR1 SGHVS and CDR2 FQNEAQ. V was pared by 5 bases and J by 6 bases, with 14 bases between. CDR3 protein: CASSLPPVAEQYF. The CDR3 DNA reads as TGTGCCAGCAGCCTCCCCCCAGTTGCCGAGCAGTACTTC.

This clone has more than one count but fewer than ten. This chain uses TRBV5-1 with TRBJ2-3; D is perhaps TRBD1 (6 bases). CDR3 length: 18 residues. Per the germline V gene, CDR1 is SGHRS and CDR2 is YFSETQ. Trimming shortened V by 6 bases and J by 2 bases, and 25 bases separated the two germline ends. DNA of the CDR3: TGCGCCAGCAAACCTGCTCCACTACAGGGTGGGAACACAGATACGCAGTATTTT. It is translated as CASKPAPLQGGNTDTQYF.

The chain has TRBV4-3 and TRBJ1-2; 8 bases fit TRBD1. The CDR3 is 16 residues long. CDR1 is LGHNA and CDR2 is YSLEER in the germline V gene. V lost 0 bases, J lost 9 bases, and 12 bases stayed unmatched. The CDR3 DNA is TGCGCCAGCAGCCAAGATTCGGCAGGGGGCTTCGACAGCTACACCTTC. The encoded protein is CASSQDSAGGFDSYTF.

The V gene is TRBV9, the J gene TRBJ1-2, with D unresolved. CDR1 is SGDLS and CDR2 is YYNGEE in the germline V gene. The CDR3 is 17 residues long. V was shortened by 0 bases and J by 3 bases, with 18 bases between the two germline ends. For the CDR3, the DNA is TGTGCCAGCAGCGTAGAATTAAAACCCCTCCGGGACTATGGCTACACCTTC. Translated, it gives CASSVELKPLRDYGYTF.

The rearrangement joins TRBV7-8 to TRBJ2-1; D perhaps matches TRBD2 (7 bases). Germline-derived CDR1 and CDR2 are SGHVS and FQNEAQ. There are 14 residues in the CDR3. The V end lost 3 bases, the J end lost 5 bases, and 11 bases lay between the germline ends. The CDR3 region is CASSLRGLDNEQFF. CDR3 bases: TGTGCCAGCAGCTTGCGGGGGCTCGACAATGAGCAGTTCTTC.

This rearrangement joins TRBV4-1 to TRBJ1-2; D is unresolved. Germline V gene data show CDR1 as MGHRA and CDR2 as YSYEKL. V lost 2 bases and J lost 5, with 9 bases in between. The CDR3 runs to 13 residues. CDR3 in amino acids: CASSQPNSYGYTF. Here the CDR3 DNA reads TGCGCCAGCAGCCAACCGAACTCGTATGGCTACACCTTC.